Each of the 23 T cell receptor beta chains below was sequenced from the same sample in a study of PD-1 blockade in classical Hodgkin lymphoma. Regarding time point: cycle 4 day 1 (C4D1), after around six weeks of nivolumab. Each of the patients experienced relapse following autologous stem cell transplantation, and their brentuximab vedotin exposure differed. TCRdb's copy holds only in-frame clones and misses some; the assay was immunoSEQ multiplex PCR. The profile covers tens of thousands of clones, with less than 95% appearing a single time and about 2.9% taken by the ten largest. The sequencing used peripheral blood mononuclear cells (PBMCs), collected before the fourth cycle of nivolumab. These receptors came from a human donor with classical Hodgkin lymphoma.

DNA for the CDR3: TGTGCCAGCAGCTTGGCGGGGAACTCCTACGAGCAGTACTTC. It specifies CASSLAGNSYEQYF. The rearrangement uses TRBV13 and TRBJ2-7; D is perhaps TRBD2 (6 bases). The V gene lost 3 bases and the J gene lost 0 bases, with 9 bases spanning the gap. Germline V gene sequence: CDR1 PRHDT, CDR2 FYEKMQ (reference sequence). The length of the CDR3 is 14 residues.

The V gene is TRBV10-1, the J gene TRBJ2-2; 9 bases agree with TRBD1. CDR1 and CDR2 (germline): WNHNN, SYGVQD (reference sequence). V was pared by 4 bases and J by 1 base, with 4 bases of the junction left unmatched. This CDR3 has 16 residues. Written as DNA, the CDR3 is TGCGCCAGCAGTGGGCGGACAGGGGAGAACACCGGGGAGCTGTTTTTT. This codes for CASSGRTGENTGELFF.

CDR3 coding DNA: TGCGCCAGCAGCCAGGTGGGGGGGCCACCCAATGAGCAGTTCTTC. Residues: CASSQVGGPPNEQFF. The gene calls are TRBV5-1 and TRBJ2-1, with D possibly being TRBD2 (7 bases). V was cut by 4 bases and J by 6 bases, with 17 bases left in between. The CDR3 is 15 residues long. Germline V gene lookup returns CDR1 SGHRS and CDR2 YFSETQ. The full variable domain, rest sourced from reference TRBV5-1 and TRBJ2-1, is KAGVTQTPRYLIKTRGQQVTLSCSPISGHRSVSWYQQTPGQGLQFLFEYFSETQRNKGNFPGRFSGRQFSNSRSEMNVSTLELGDSALYLCASSQVGGPPNEQFFGPGTRLTVL.

This clone has a single count. V gene TRBV4-3 combines with J gene TRBJ2-5, with 14 bases that match TRBD2. V was pared by 1 base and J by 5 bases, with 12 bases of the junction left unmatched. In germline, CDR1 is LGHNA, CDR2 YSLEER. The CDR3 is 19 amino acids. CDR3 DNA: TGCGCCAGCAGCCAAGGGAGGCTACCTGGGACTAGCGGGGGCGAGACCCAGTACTTC. It translates to CASSQGRLPGTSGGETQYF.

The V and J genes are TRBV6-6 and TRBJ1-1, with 7 nucleotides matching TRBD1. The CDR3 sequence is 15 residues long. Trimming removed 0 bases from V and 4 bases from J; junction bases left unmatched: 5. CDR1 and CDR2 (germline): MNHNY, SVGAGI (reference sequence). CDR3 region: CASSYSSQGGTEAFF. DNA for the CDR3: TGTGCCAGCAGTTACTCGAGTCAGGGGGGCACTGAAGCTTTCTTT.

This chain joins TRBV5-6 and TRBJ2-7; D is perhaps TRBD2 (6 bases). Germline-derived CDR1 and CDR2 are SGHDT and YYEEEE. CDR3 length: 13 amino acids. The V gene lost 4 bases and the J gene lost 7 bases, with 15 bases spanning the gap. The DNA of the CDR3 is TGTGCCAGCAGCACCGGGGGAAGCCGAGAGCAGTACTTC. It is translated as CASSTGGSREQYF.

The chain links TRBV14 to TRBJ1-6; D is unclear. V was cut by 0 bases and J by 7 bases, with 7 bases left in between. CDR3 length: 14 amino acids. Germline CDR1 reads SGHDN; CDR2 reads FVKESK. The CDR3 DNA reads TGTGCCAGCAGCCAAGATTTAGGGAATTCACCCCTCCACTTT. It encodes CASSQDLGNSPLHF.

The chain combines TRBV10-1 with TRBJ1-1; 7 nucleotides agree with TRBD1. J gave up 4 bases and V 8 bases, and 7 bases lay outside the gene matches. The CDR3 extends over 13 amino acids. CDR1 and CDR2 from the germline V gene are WNHNN and SYGVQD (reference sequence). CDR3 amino acids: CASLSPGGTEAFF. The CDR3 nucleotides read TGCGCCAGCTTAAGTCCAGGGGGCACTGAAGCTTTCTTT.

This chain joins TRBV6-1 and TRBJ2-3; D uncertain. Between the trimmed V and J ends, which lost 4 bases and 1 base, there was a span of 6 bases. Germline values: CDR1 MNHNS, CDR2 SASEGT. The CDR3 contains 13 residues. CDR3 DNA: TGTGCCAGCAGTGCGATTCGCACAGATACGCAGTATTTT. It yields the protein CASSAIRTDTQYF.

This chain links TRBV2 with TRBJ2-2; D not resolved. With 2 bases removed from V and 7 bases from J, the gap between germline ends came to 5 bases. The CDR3 totals 12 residues. Germline CDR1 is SNHLY and CDR2 is FYNNEI. The CDR3 reads CASSELSGELFF. The DNA for the CDR3 is TGTGCCAGCAGTGAACTTAGCGGGGAGCTGTTTTTT.

In this sample, this clone turned up once. The genes are TRBV19 and TRBJ2-7; no firm D call. This CDR3 has 11 amino acids. The V gene lost 3 bases and the J gene lost 4 bases, with 4 bases spanning the gap. The germline V gene encodes CDR1 LNHDA and CDR2 SQIVND (reference sequence). Here the CDR3 reads CASSMDYEQYF. The CDR3 DNA sequence: TGTGCCAGTAGTATGGATTACGAGCAGTACTTC.

The J gene is TRBJ1-1, the V gene TRBV19, with D tentatively TRBD1 (5 bases). CDR1 is LNHDA, CDR2 SQIVND, per germline (reference sequence). This CDR3 has 14 amino acids. The V end lost 7 bases, the J end lost 2 bases, and 14 bases lay between the germline ends. CDR3 coding DNA: TGTGCCAGTAATCGACCAGGGCCCAACACTGAAGCTTTCTTT. It encodes CASNRPGPNTEAFF.

This rearrangement joins TRBV5-1 to TRBJ2-3, with 8 bases fitting TRBD1. In germline, CDR1 is SGHRS, CDR2 YFSETQ. Trimming cost V 2 bases and J 1 base; bases outside gene matches: 3. The CDR3 sequence is 15 residues long. CDR3 protein: CASSFSGGGTDTQYF. CDR3 in DNA: TGCGCCAGCAGCTTTTCAGGGGGCGGCACAGATACGCAGTATTTT.

This rearrangement joins TRBV13 to TRBJ1-5; D is unresolved. Germline assignment: CDR1 PRHDT and CDR2 FYEKMQ (reference sequence). The CDR3 runs 13 residues. V lost 0 bases and J lost 5, with 5 bases in between. The DNA for the CDR3 is TGTGCCAGCAGCTTAGGTCCGTATCAGCCCCAGCATTTT. Translation gives CASSLGPYQPQHF.

The V call is TRBV7-6, the J call TRBJ2-6, with a tentative D call TRBD2 (6 bases). CDR3 length: 15 residues. Germline V gene lookup returns CDR1 SGHVS and CDR2 FNYEAQ. V gave up 6 bases and J gave up 2 bases, with 11 bases separating them. The CDR3 DNA is TGTGCCAGCAGGGTGGGGGGACCTGGGGCCAACGTCCTGACTTTC. Amino acid sequence: CASRVGGPGANVLTF.

This sequence joins TRBV18 and TRBJ1-4; possible D gene TRBD1, 5 bases. Germline loops: CDR1 KGHSH, CDR2 LQKENI. The CDR3 has 17 amino acids. Trimming pared 3 bases from V and 1 base from J, leaving 15 bases between. In DNA form, the CDR3 reads TGTGCCAGCTCACCGCGGGGGGAATCGAGAACTAATGAAAAACTGTTTTTT. This gives the protein CASSPRGESRTNEKLFF.

This chain connects TRBV19 to TRBJ1-1; D not certain. This CDR3 is built from 9 residues. V lost 8 bases to trimming and J lost 5 bases, with 3 bases between them. Germline CDR1 reads LNHDA; CDR2 reads SQIVND (reference sequence). The chain's CDR3 is CASGTEAFF. For the CDR3, the DNA is TGTGCCAGTGGGACTGAAGCTTTCTTT.

The chain joins TRBV9 to TRBJ1-6, with D perhaps TRBD1 (5 bases). V lost 1 base and J 9 bases, leaving 14 bases between the germline ends. Germline V CDR1 and CDR2: SGDLS, YYNGEE. CDR3 length: 15 residues. The CDR3 DNA reads TGTGCCAGCAGCGTAAGTTCCGGGCAGGGTTCACCCCTCCACTTT. Translation: CASSVSSGQGSPLHF.

V and J are TRBV13 and TRBJ2-1, with 7 bases lining up with TRBD2. This CDR3 spans 14 amino acids. Looked up from germline, CDR1 is PRHDT and CDR2 is FYEKMQ (reference sequence). With 5 bases clipped from V and 7 bases from J, the junction kept 8 bases outside the gene matches. DNA for the CDR3: TGTGCCAGCAGCCCGGGGGAGGGCGGTAATGAGCAGTTCTTC. It codes for CASSPGEGGNEQFF.

The chain carries TRBV10-1 and TRBJ2-1; D uncertain. The CDR3 totals 14 residues. The germline V gene encodes CDR1 WNHNN and CDR2 SYGVQD (reference sequence). V lost 3 bases to trimming and J lost 7 bases, with 13 bases between them. The CDR3 nucleotides read TGCGCCAGCAGTGATGGGCCCCGTTGGAATGAGCAGTTCTTC. As protein: CASSDGPRWNEQFF.

This chain links TRBV9 with TRBJ2-5, with no clear D. The germline gives CDR1 SGDLS, CDR2 YYNGEE. The CDR3 runs to 15 residues. Trimming left V 3 bases short and J 2 bases short, with 14 bases between. CDR3 sequence reads: CASSAGGDGQETQYF. CDR3 sequence (DNA): TGTGCCAGCAGCGCCGGCGGAGACGGACAAGAGACCCAGTACTTC.

This clone was counted a single time. The rearrangement uses TRBV9 and TRBJ1-2, with 7 bases matching TRBD1. The CDR3 is 18 amino acids. In germline, CDR1 is SGDLS, CDR2 YYNGEE. J lost 0 bases, V lost 0 bases, and 11 bases had no gene match. CDR3 loop: CASSVGPDRETPNYGYTF. As DNA, the CDR3 is TGTGCCAGCAGCGTAGGGCCCGACAGGGAAACGCCTAACTATGGCTACACCTTC.

The gene calls are TRBV28 and TRBJ2-1, with a weak D call TRBD1 (5 bases). From germline, CDR1 is MDHEN and CDR2 SYDVKM. Trimming left V 2 bases short and J 4 bases short, with 12 bases between. The CDR3 consists of 15 residues. The CDR3 sequence: CASSLRRVTYNEQFF. CDR3 nucleotide sequence: TGTGCCAGCAGTTTACGCAGGGTCACATACAATGAGCAGTTCTTC.